This TCR beta chain was sequenced in a study of blood T cell repertoires in COVID-19. In the study overall: Italy, Spain and the United States were the sources of the convalescent and acute COVID-19 samples.

Trimming took 4 bases from V and 3 from J, leaving 11 bases between them. Per the germline V gene, CDR1 is SNHLY and CDR2 is FYNNEI. This CDR3 region has 14 residues. The participants were between about 18 and 100 years old and came from 20 to 30 US areas. Participant reports of clinical history set cohort assignment. In the source study's methods: Estimation of nucleated cell counts was performed using reference gene primer amplification. TCRdb's table, derived via immunoSEQ multiplex PCR, lists solely in-frame clones and lacks some. That table is the source of V, J and clone size, and D and trimming were worked out from the DNA. The sample consists of roughly 360,000 clones, approximately 87% of them appearing once.

This TCR derives from a woman aged 30 to 39 with acute COVID-19. Sequenced: PBMCs or T cells enriched from blood (not recorded which). The chain employs TRBV2 and TRBJ2-3; D might be TRBD1 (6 bases). This chain's CDR3 is CASSAEGGTDTQYF. The CDR3 nucleotides are TGTGCCAGCAGTGCCGAAGGGGGAACAGATACGCAGTATTTT.